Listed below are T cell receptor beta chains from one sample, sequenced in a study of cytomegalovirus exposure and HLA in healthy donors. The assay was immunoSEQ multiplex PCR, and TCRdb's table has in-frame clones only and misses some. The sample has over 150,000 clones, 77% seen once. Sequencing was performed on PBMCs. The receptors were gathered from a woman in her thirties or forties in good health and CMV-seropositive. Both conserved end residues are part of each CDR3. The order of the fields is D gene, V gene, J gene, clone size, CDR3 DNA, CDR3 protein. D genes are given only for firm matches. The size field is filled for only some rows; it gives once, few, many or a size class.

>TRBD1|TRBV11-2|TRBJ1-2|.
TGTGCCAGCAGCTTTAACAGGGGGCTAAACTATGGCTACACCTTC
CASSFNRGLNYGYTF
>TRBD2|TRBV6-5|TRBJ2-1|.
TGTGCCAGCAGCCCCGTAGCGGGTGGGGAGAATGAGCAGTTCTTC
CASSPVAGGENEQFF
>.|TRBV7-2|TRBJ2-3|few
TGTGCCAGCAGCTTAGAGCCTCCCCGGTCAGGGGACACAGATACGCAGTATTTT
CASSLEPPRSGDTDTQYF
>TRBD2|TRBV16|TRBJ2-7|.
TGTGCCAGCAGCCGACTAGCGGGGGGATTTAACCCCCTCTACGAGCAGTACTTC
CASSRLAGGFNPLYEQYF
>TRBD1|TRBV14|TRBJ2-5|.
TGTGCCAGCAGCCGGGGACAGAGAGAGACCCAGTACTTC
CASSRGQRETQYF
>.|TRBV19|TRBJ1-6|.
TGTGCCAGTAGCCCCGGACTCTACTCACCCCTCCACTTT
CASSPGLYSPLHF
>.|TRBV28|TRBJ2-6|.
TGTGCCAGCACTGAGGGGGCTGGGGCCAACGTCCTGACTTTC
CASTEGAGANVLTF
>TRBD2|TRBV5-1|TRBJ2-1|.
TGCGCCAGCAGCTTGACTAGCGGCAGCTCCTACAATGAGCAGTTCTTC
CASSLTSGSSYNEQFF
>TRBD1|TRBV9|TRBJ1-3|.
TGTGCCAGCAGCCCGGGACAGGGTACAAACACCATATATTTT
CASSPGQGTNTIYF
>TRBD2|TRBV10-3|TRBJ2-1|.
TGTGCCATCAGGGACTATGGCGGGAGGGCGGCTGAGCAGTTCTTC
CAIRDYGGRAAEQFF
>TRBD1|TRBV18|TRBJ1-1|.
TGTGCCAGCTCACGGGACAGGGAAGCTTTCTTT
CASSRDREAFF
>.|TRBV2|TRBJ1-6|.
TGTGCCAGCAGTGGTGCAAACAACAATTCACCCCTCCACTTT
CASSGANNNSPLHF
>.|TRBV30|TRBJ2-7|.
TGTGCCTGGAGTGTACAAATGGCGGGAGAGCAGTACTTC
CAWSVQMAGEQYF
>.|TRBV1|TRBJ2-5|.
TGCACCAGCATTAAAACGGAGACTAGCGGCATCGTGGGCCCGGAGACCCAGTACTTC
CTSIKTETSGIVGPETQYF
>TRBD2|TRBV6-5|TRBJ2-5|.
TGTGCCAGCAAGTACGGGAGGACCCCCCAAGAGACCCAGTACTTC
CASKYGRTPQETQYF
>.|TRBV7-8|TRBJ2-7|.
TGTGCCAGCAGCCCTTGGACGGGAAGCTCCTACGAGCAGTACTTC
CASSPWTGSSYEQYF
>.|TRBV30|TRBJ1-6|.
TGTGCCTGGAGCAGCGGGAGAAATTCACCCCTCCACTTT
CAWSSGRNSPLHF
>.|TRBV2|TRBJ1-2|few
TGTGCCAGCAGACCTGACAGCTATTCATATGGCTACACCTTC
CASRPDSYSYGYTF
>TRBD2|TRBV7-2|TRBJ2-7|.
TGTGCCAGCAGCTTAGTAGCGGGAGGGGGCTACGAGCAGTACTTC
CASSLVAGGGYEQYF
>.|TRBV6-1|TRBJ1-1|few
TGTGCCAGCAGGTCCCAGGGTCTCACTGAAGCTTTCTTT
CASRSQGLTEAFF
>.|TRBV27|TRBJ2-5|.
TGTGCCAGCAGTTTCACACTAGCATCGAGGACCCAGTACTTC
CASSFTLASRTQYF
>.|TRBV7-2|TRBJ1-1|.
TGTGCCAGCAGCCCCCGAGAAGGGGGAGGGGCTTTCTTT
CASSPREGGGAFF
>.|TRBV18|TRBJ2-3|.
TGTGCCAGCTCACCCTTTTATACAGGGTTAGACACAGATACGCAGTATTTT
CASSPFYTGLDTDTQYF
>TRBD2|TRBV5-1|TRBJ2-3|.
TGCGCCAGCAGCTCCGGGGGGTTGACAGATACGCAGTATTTT
CASSSGGLTDTQYF
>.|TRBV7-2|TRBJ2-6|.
TGTGCCAGCAGCTTAGTCAGGGGGGACTCTGGGGCCAACGTCCTGACTTTC
CASSLVRGDSGANVLTF
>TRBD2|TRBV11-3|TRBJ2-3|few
TGTGCCAGCAGCCTAGCGGGTCGCACAGATACGCAGTATTTT
CASSLAGRTDTQYF
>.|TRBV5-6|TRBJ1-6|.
TGTGCCAGCAGCTCGAGATTTAGCAATTCACCCCTCCACTTT
CASSSRFSNSPLHF
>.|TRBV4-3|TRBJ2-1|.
TGCGCCAGCAGCCAAGTGATTAGCTCCTCCTACAATGAGCAGTTCTTC
CASSQVISSSYNEQFF
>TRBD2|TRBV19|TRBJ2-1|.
TGTGCCAGTAGTATACAGCTAGCGGGGGGTAATGAGCAGTTCTTC
CASSIQLAGGNEQFF
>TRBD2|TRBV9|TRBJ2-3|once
TGTGCCAGCAGCGTATTGGGCGGAAGCGGGAGACTCACAGATACGCAGTATTTT
CASSVLGGSGRLTDTQYF
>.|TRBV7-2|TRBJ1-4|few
TGTGCCAGCAGCCGCCGCGGGGGGGATAATGAAAAACTGTTTTTT
CASSRRGGDNEKLFF
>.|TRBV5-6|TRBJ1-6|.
TGTGCCAGCAGCTTGTCCGGCAGGGCCTATTCACCCCTCCACTTT
CASSLSGRAYSPLHF
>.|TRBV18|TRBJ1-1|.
TGTGCCAGCTCACGGGGACAGAACACTGAAGCTTTCTTT
CASSRGQNTEAFF
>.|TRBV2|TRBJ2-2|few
TGTGCCAGCAGTACATTTCTGGCTAGCGTCACCGGGGAGCTGTTTTTT
CASSTFLASVTGELFF
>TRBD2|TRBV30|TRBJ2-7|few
TGTGCCTGTGAGACCGGGACTAACTCCTACGAGCAGTACTTC
CACETGTNSYEQYF
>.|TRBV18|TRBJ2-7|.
TGTGCCAGCTCACCACCTGGTCAGGGGTACTGGGAGCAGTACTTC
CASSPPGQGYWEQYF
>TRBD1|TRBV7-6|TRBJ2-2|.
TGTGCCAGCAGCCTAGGACAGGCGTCGAACACCGGGGAGCTGTTTTTT
CASSLGQASNTGELFF
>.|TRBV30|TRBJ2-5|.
TGTGCCTGGGCCCCCGGAGAGACCCAGTACTTC
CAWAPGETQYF
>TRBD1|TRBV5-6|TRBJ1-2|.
TGTGCCAGCAGCTCGGGACAGGGCGACTATGGCTACACCTTC
CASSSGQGDYGYTF
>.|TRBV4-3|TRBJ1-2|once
TGCGCCAGCAGCCAAGACGATCGGGGATATGGCTACACCTTC
CASSQDDRGYGYTF
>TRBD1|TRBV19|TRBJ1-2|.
TGTGCCAGTAGCCATGACAGGGTCTATGGCTACACCTTC
CASSHDRVYGYTF
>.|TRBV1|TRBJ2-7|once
TGCACCAGCAGCCCCTTAACTAGCGGGGGGGGAGACGAGCAGTACTTC
CTSSPLTSGGGDEQYF
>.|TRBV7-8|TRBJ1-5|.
TGTGCCAGCAGCTTAGAAGGCGGGAATAGCAATCAGCCCCAGCATTTT
CASSLEGGNSNQPQHF
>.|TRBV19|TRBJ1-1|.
TGTGCCAGTAGTATAGGACAGCCCCTGAACACTGAAGCTTTCTTT
CASSIGQPLNTEAFF
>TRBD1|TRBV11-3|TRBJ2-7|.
TGTGCCAGCAGCCAGACAGGGGTCGAGCAGTACTTC
CASSQTGVEQYF
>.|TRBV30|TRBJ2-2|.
TGTGCCTGGAGTGTGACAGTGGGAGGGGAGCTGTTTTTT
CAWSVTVGGELFF
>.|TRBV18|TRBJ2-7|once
TGTGCCAGCTCACCAGAGGCCGGAGAGCAGTACTTC
CASSPEAGEQYF
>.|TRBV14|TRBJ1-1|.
TGTGCCAGCAGCTCGGACAGATACACTGAAGCTTTCTTT
CASSSDRYTEAFF
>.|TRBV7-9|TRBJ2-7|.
.
CASTSGYEQYF
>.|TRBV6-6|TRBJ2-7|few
TGTGCCAGCGCAGGGGGGTTATACGAGCAGTACTTC
CASAGGLYEQYF
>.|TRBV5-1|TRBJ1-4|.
TGCGCCAGCAGCCCCACAGGAGACCTTAATGAAAAACTGTTTTTT
CASSPTGDLNEKLFF
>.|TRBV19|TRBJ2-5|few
TGTGCCAGTAGTCCCAGGGGGCGGGGGGGCCAGGAGACCCAGTACTTC
CASSPRGRGGQETQYF
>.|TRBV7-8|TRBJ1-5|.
TGTGCCAGCAGCTTAGCGGAGGGACGGATCAGCAATCAGCCCCAGCATTTT
CASSLAEGRISNQPQHF
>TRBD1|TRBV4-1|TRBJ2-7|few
TGCGCCAGCAGCCAAGATCAGGGGACAGGAACCTACGAGCAGTACTTC
CASSQDQGTGTYEQYF
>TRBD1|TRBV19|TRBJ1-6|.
TGTGCCAGTACCGGGACAGGGAGGGCTTCACCCCTCCACTTT
CASTGTGRASPLHF
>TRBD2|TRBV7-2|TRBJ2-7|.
TGTGCCAGCAGCTCCAGCGGGATTCCGGCCGGAAGGTACTTC
CASSSSGIPAGRYF
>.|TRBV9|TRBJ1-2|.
TGTGCCAGCAGCGTAGCGGCAGGGGCAGGCTACACCTTC
CASSVAAGAGYTF
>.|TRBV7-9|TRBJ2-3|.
TGTGCCAGCAGCTTAGTCCGAGCTAGCACAGATACGCAGTATTTT
CASSLVRASTDTQYF